This TCR beta chain was recorded in a study of blood T cell repertoires in COVID-19. The overall study: Some COVID-19 samples were acute and others convalescent; all came from the United States, Italy and Spain. Sources were T cells, B-cell-depleted T cells, or PBMCs; the material itself was cDNA or gDNA.

Original analysis: Amplification of reference gene primers provided the estimated nucleated cell counts. Clones were read by immunoSEQ multiplex PCR, and TCRdb kept only the in-frame ones, dropping some. V, J and clone size are taken as reported in that table, and D and trimming were inferred from the DNA itself. The data show some 300,000 clones, nearly 90% seen once. This CDR3 comprises 18 residues. Germline CDR1 is LNHNV and CDR2 is YYDKDF (reference sequence). V gave up 3 bases and J gave up 0 bases; unmatched junction bases: 11. Two negative PCRs, clearance, or symptom resolution had been documented for recovered Cohort 3 donors.

V and J are TRBV15 and TRBJ2-5, with 9 bases lining up with TRBD2. Sequencing input: PBMCs or T cells enriched from blood (not recorded which). The sequence derives from a woman in her twenties or thirties who had recovered from COVID-19. The CDR3 region is CATSSDERGARYQETQYF. The DNA for the CDR3 is TGTGCCACCAGCAGTGACGAGCGGGGGGCCAGGTACCAAGAGACCCAGTACTTC.